Presented here are 32 T cell receptor beta chains from one specimen sequenced in a study of cytomegalovirus exposure and HLA in healthy donors. The PCR used 60 Vbeta and 13 Jbeta primers. This table comes from immunoSEQ multiplex PCR, and its TCRdb copy is limited to in-frame clones, with some not included. This table has 200,000 to 250,000 clones, more than 85% appearing once. The specimen was PBMCs. The receptor source for this set is a woman between 18 and 29 years old in good health and CMV-seronegative.

The chain uses TRBV25-1 and TRBJ2-7; TRBD1 matches at 7 bases. The ends lost 6 bases at V and 6 bases at J; junction bases unmatched: 11. The germline V gene encodes CDR1 MGHDK and CDR2 SYGVNS. CDR3 length: 14 amino acids. CDR3 DNA sequence: TGTGCCAGCAGCCCCTGGCAGGGGGTCGTCGAGCAGTACTTC. The encoded protein is CASSPWQGVVEQYF.

The chain uses TRBV7-8 and TRBJ1-5, with D possibly TRBD1 on 5 matching bases. Germline lookup yields CDR1 SGHVS and CDR2 FQNEAQ. The V end was cut by 4 bases, the J end by 0 bases, with 13 bases between. CDR3 length equals 16 residues. This CDR3 is CASSSRRGYSNQPQHF. The CDR3 DNA sequence: TGTGCCAGCAGCTCCCGACGGGGGTATAGCAATCAGCCCCAGCATTTT.

V is TRBV15 and J is TRBJ2-1; 9 bases agree with TRBD2. This CDR3 spans 16 amino acids. V gave up 5 bases and J gave up 3 bases; unmatched junction bases: 8. Germline assignment: CDR1 LNHNV and CDR2 YYDKDF (reference sequence). The CDR3 DNA is TGTGCCACCAGCTCACTGAAGACTAGCGGCTACAATGAGCAGTTCTTC. Protein: CATSSLKTSGYNEQFF.

J is TRBJ2-1 and V is TRBV5-6, with a weak D call TRBD1 (6 bases). Germline V gives CDR1 SGHDT, CDR2 YYEEEE. The V and J ends lost 0 bases and 0 bases respectively, with 13 bases between them. The CDR3 loop spans 17 amino acids. As DNA, the CDR3 is TGTGCCAGCAGCTTGGACAGGGCTCTTCACTCCTACAATGAGCAGTTCTTC. As protein: CASSLDRALHSYNEQFF. The complete variable domain, with remaining parts taken from reference TRBV5-6 and TRBJ2-1, reads DAGVTQSPTHLIKTRGQQVTLRCSPKSGHDTVSWYQQALGQGPQFIFQYYEEEERQRGNFPDRFSGHQFPNYSSELNVNALLLGDSALYLCASSLDRALHSYNEQFFGPGTRLTVL.

The CDR3 bases are TGTGCCAGCAGTGTGGAGGGGCAAAGTGGCTACACCTTC. Its translation is CASSVEGQSGYTF. V usage is TRBV2 and J usage is TRBJ1-2; perhaps TRBD1 as D (5 bases). From germline, CDR1 is SNHLY and CDR2 FYNNEI. Trimming stripped 4 bases from V and 7 bases from J, with 13 bases between. The CDR3 spans 13 residues.

The genes are TRBV9 and TRBJ1-4; D is unresolved. The CDR3 consists of 12 residues. Trimming removed 3 bases from V and 7 bases from J, with 7 bases in between. Germline-derived CDR1 and CDR2 are SGDLS and YYNGEE. The DNA of the CDR3 is TGTGCCAGCAGCGACGGTTTTGAAAAACTGTTTTTT. It is translated as CASSDGFEKLFF.

The V and J genes are TRBV2 and TRBJ2-1; 10 bases line up with TRBD2. Germline V lookup: CDR1 SNHLY, CDR2 FYNNEI. V shed 8 bases, J shed 7 bases, and the junction held 11 bases outside the gene matches. The length of the CDR3 is 15 residues. As DNA, the CDR3 is TGTGCCAGCCTCGTCGCTAGCGGGAGTTCGAATGAGCAGTTCTTC. It encodes CASLVASGSSNEQFF.

Written as DNA, the CDR3 is TGTGCCATCAATGGACAGGGTGGGGATCAGCCCCAGCATTTT. Protein product: CAINGQGGDQPQHF. The chain recombines TRBV10-3 with TRBJ1-5, with 8 nucleotides matching TRBD1. Germline CDR1 reads ENHRY; CDR2 reads SYGVKD. This CDR3 comprises 14 residues. J lost 5 bases, V lost 7 bases, and 7 bases had no gene match.

The chain uses TRBV4-1 and TRBJ1-5; unclear D gene. CDR1 is MGHRA, CDR2 YSYEKL, per germline. The V end lost 0 bases, the J end lost 3 bases, and 9 bases lay between the germline ends. CDR3 length equals 15 residues. DNA of the CDR3: TGCGCCAGCAGCCAAGATTCGGGTTACAATCAGCCCCAGCATTTT. Amino acids: CASSQDSGYNQPQHF.

The V gene is TRBV18, the J gene TRBJ1-6; 10 nucleotides agree with TRBD1. Germline assignment: CDR1 KGHSH and CDR2 LQKENI. J gave up 10 bases and V 0 bases, and 3 bases lay outside the gene matches. The CDR3 length is 15 residues. The CDR3 reads CASSPPGTGASPLHF. In nucleotides, the CDR3 is TGTGCCAGCTCACCACCGGGGACAGGGGCATCACCCCTCCACTTT.

This rearrangement joins TRBV27 to TRBJ1-2; D unclear. CDR1 is MNHEY, CDR2 SMNVEV, per germline (reference sequence). Deletions cut 7 bases from V and 7 bases from J, with 22 bases between. CDR3 length equals 15 residues. CDR3 amino acids: CASKGPLPGSIGYTF. DNA for the CDR3: TGTGCCAGCAAAGGTCCCCTCCCGGGGTCTATTGGCTACACCTTC.

This chain connects TRBV4-1 to TRBJ2-2, with D perhaps TRBD2 (5 bases). Germline V gene sequence: CDR1 MGHRA, CDR2 YSYEKL. This CDR3 contains 17 residues. Trimming took 0 bases from V and 0 from J, leaving 11 bases between them. CDR3 in DNA: TGCGCCAGCAGCCAAGATGAAGGGAGAACGAACACCGGGGAGCTGTTTTTT. It is translated as CASSQDEGRTNTGELFF.

CDR3 residues: CASSARLAGGTGELFF. CDR3 coding DNA: TGTGCCAGCAGCGCCCGACTAGCGGGGGGCACCGGGGAGCTGTTTTTT. The chain couples TRBV7-6 to TRBJ2-2, with 13 bases identical to TRBD2. Germline lookup yields CDR1 SGHVS and CDR2 FNYEAQ. This CDR3 contains 16 residues. V trimming: 5 bases; J trimming: 4 bases; junction bases outside the gene matches: 4.

The chain links TRBV7-6 to TRBJ1-2, with TRBD1 matching 8 bases. Germline V lookup: CDR1 SGHVS, CDR2 FNYEAQ. The CDR3 is 13 amino acids. Unmatched junction bases numbered 1, after V lost 5 bases and J lost 2 bases. CDR3 loop: CASSRTGNYGYTF. CDR3 nucleotide sequence: TGTGCCAGCAGCCGGACAGGGAACTATGGCTACACCTTC.

The sample holds a few counts of this clone. The chain is built from TRBV10-3 and TRBJ2-1, with 9 bases matching TRBD1. Germline-derived CDR1 and CDR2 are ENHRY and SYGVKD. Trimming cost V 2 bases and J 10 bases; bases outside gene matches: 3. CDR3 length equals 13 residues. The CDR3 here is CAISEPGTGEQFF. The DNA for the CDR3 is TGTGCCATCAGTGAGCCCGGGACAGGGGAGCAGTTCTTC.

J is TRBJ2-1 and V is TRBV19; TRBD1 is a possible D gene (6 bases). Germline V lookup: CDR1 LNHDA, CDR2 SQIVND (reference sequence). This CDR3 has 14 residues. The V end was cut by 3 bases, the J end by 7 bases, with 13 bases between. CDR3 loop: CASSIGTYLNEQFF. In nucleotides, the CDR3 is TGTGCCAGTAGTATCGGGACATACTTGAATGAGCAGTTCTTC.

As to this clone: The identical CDR3 is also encoded by other nucleotide sequences in the sample. The J gene is TRBJ1-4, the V gene TRBV10-3, with D possibly being TRBD1 (5 bases). This CDR3 is built from 14 residues. With 4 bases removed from V and 3 bases from J, the gap between germline ends came to 9 bases. The germline CDR1 and CDR2 sequences are ENHRY and SYGVKD. The CDR3 DNA reads TGTGCCATCAGTGGGGGGAGGTCTAATGAAAAACTGTTTTTT. Protein product: CAISGGRSNEKLFF.

Here the CDR3 reads CASSLQGSSYNEQFF. CDR3 coding DNA: TGTGCCAGCAGCTTACAGGGGAGCTCCTACAATGAGCAGTTCTTC. The V gene is TRBV7-9, the J gene TRBJ2-1, with TRBD1 as a possible D gene (6 bases). V was trimmed by 2 bases and J by 0 bases, leaving 8 bases between them. The CDR3 is made up of 15 amino acids. Germline CDR1 and CDR2: SEHNR and FQNEAQ (reference sequence).

This chain uses TRBV7-2 with TRBJ2-7; unclear D gene. Germline-derived CDR1 and CDR2 are SGHTA and FQGNSA. This CDR3 spans 16 amino acids. V dropped 4 bases and J dropped 3 bases, with 19 bases sitting between them. CDR3 region: CASSSSVPSVLYEQYF. CDR3 DNA: TGTGCCAGCAGCTCAAGCGTCCCTTCTGTCCTCTACGAGCAGTACTTC.

The V and J genes are TRBV18 and TRBJ2-1, with 10 positions matching TRBD2. The V segment lost 5 bases and the J segment 0 bases; nucleotides outside the gene matches: 10. The CDR3 runs 18 residues. Per the germline V gene, CDR1 is KGHSH and CDR2 is LQKENI. The CDR3 loop reads CASSDSGRLLSSYNEQFF. CDR3 DNA: TGTGCCAGCTCAGATAGCGGGAGGCTCCTAAGCTCCTACAATGAGCAGTTCTTC.

The chain links TRBV4-2 to TRBJ1-4; D call uncertain. Germline V CDR1 and CDR2: LGHNA, YNFKEQ. This CDR3 spans 20 amino acids. The ends were cut back, 1 base at V and 0 bases at J, with 21 bases in the middle. CDR3 DNA sequence: TGTGCCAGCAGCCAAGTCCATTCCGGAGGATATAAAGCAACTAATGAAAAACTGTTTTTT. It codes for CASSQVHSGGYKATNEKLFF.

The chain uses TRBV29-1 and TRBJ2-6, with a possible D match to TRBD2 (6 bases). The CDR3 is made up of 15 amino acids. Trimming removed 3 bases from V and 0 bases from J, with 9 bases in between. CDR1 SQVTM and CDR2 ANQGSEA come from the germline V gene. The CDR3 bases are TGCAGCGTTGATGCGGGGATCTCTGGGGCCAACGTCCTGACTTTC. Translation gives CSVDAGISGANVLTF.

The chain employs TRBV27 and TRBJ2-2, with 10 positions matching TRBD2. The CDR3 extends over 16 amino acids. V was pared by 1 base and J by 6 bases, with 5 bases of the junction left unmatched. Germline V gene data show CDR1 as MNHEY and CDR2 as SMNVEV (reference sequence). CDR3 DNA: TGTGCCAGCAGTTTATTGGAAGCGGGGGGGCCCGGGGAGCTGTTTTTT. It encodes CASSLLEAGGPGELFF.

V usage is TRBV27 and J usage is TRBJ2-3; 11 bases map to TRBD2. This CDR3 has 18 residues. Germline assignment: CDR1 MNHEY and CDR2 SMNVEV (reference sequence). Germline trimming cut 4 bases from V and 8 bases from J; bases unmatched to any gene: 17. The CDR3 DNA reads as TGTGCCAGCAGTTCCCCGCGCGAACTAGCGGGAGAGGTTGGTACGCAGTATTTT. Its protein product is CASSSPRELAGEVGTQYF.

The chain employs TRBV19 and TRBJ2-7, with D perhaps TRBD1 (6 bases). Trimming shortened V by 7 bases and J by 9 bases, and 22 bases separated the two germline ends. CDR1 is LNHDA and CDR2 is SQIVND in the germline V gene (reference sequence). The CDR3 contains 14 residues. CDR3 in DNA: TGTGCCAGTACCCCAGGGGCTAAGGCCTTGGGGCAGTACTTC. This encodes CASTPGAKALGQYF. Drawing the rest from reference TRBV19 and TRBJ2-7, the complete variable domain is DGGITQSPKYLFRKEGQNVTLSCEQNLNHDAMYWYRQDPGQGLRLIYYSQIVNDFQKGDIAEGYSVSREKKESFPLTVTSAQKNPTAFYLCASTPGAKALGQYFGPGTRLTVT.

There are a few counts of this clone. The rearrangement uses TRBV7-6 and TRBJ2-3; D ambiguous. V lost 1 base and J lost 6, with 11 bases in between. Germline V CDR1 and CDR2: SGHVS, FNYEAQ. This CDR3 contains 14 residues. The CDR3 bases are TGTGCCAGCAGCTTAGACTACACAATCGATACGCAGTATTTT. As protein: CASSLDYTIDTQYF.

The CDR3 protein is CASSEFSRGRRYGYTF. The CDR3 region has the DNA TGTGCCAGCAGTGAGTTCAGCAGGGGGCGAAGATATGGCTACACCTTC. This chain connects TRBV6-4 to TRBJ1-2; TRBD1 matches at 8 bases. CDR3 length: 16 residues. Germline CDR1 reads MRHNA; CDR2 reads SNTAGT. The J segment lost 5 bases and the V segment lost 3 bases, leaving 11 bases of the junction unmatched.

This chain joins TRBV5-1 and TRBJ2-5; 7 nucleotides match TRBD2. V lost 4 bases to trimming and J lost 4 bases; unmatched junction nucleotides: 10. The CDR3 is made up of 15 amino acids. The germline V gene encodes CDR1 SGHRS and CDR2 YFSETQ. In nucleotides, the CDR3 is TGCGCCAGCAGCGGCAAGGGGTGGGAGGGAGAGACCCAGTACTTC. The encoded protein is CASSGKGWEGETQYF. Full variable domain (missing parts from reference TRBV5-1 and TRBJ2-5): KAGVTQTPRYLIKTRGQQVTLSCSPISGHRSVSWYQQTPGQGLQFLFEYFSETQRNKGNFPGRFSGRQFSNSRSEMNVSTLELGDSALYLCASSGKGWEGETQYFGPGTRLLVL.

The chain employs TRBV5-1 and TRBJ2-1; 10 nucleotides line up with TRBD2. Germline loops: CDR1 SGHRS, CDR2 YFSETQ. Trimming at V came to 0 bases and at J to 5 bases, leaving 11 bases not matched to a gene. This CDR3 comprises 18 residues. CDR3: CASSLEKLAGVPDNEQFF. The DNA for the CDR3 is TGCGCCAGCAGCTTGGAGAAGCTAGCGGGGGTTCCCGACAATGAGCAGTTCTTC.

V gene TRBV5-1 combines with J gene TRBJ2-7; D is undetermined. CDR1 is SGHRS and CDR2 is YFSETQ in the germline V gene. This CDR3 region has 13 residues. Trimming removed 4 bases at V and 5 bases at J, with 13 bases between. The CDR3 DNA reads TGCGCCAGCAGCCCCCCGGGTCTTGACGAGCAGTACTTC. Its translation is CASSPPGLDEQYF.

The chain's CDR3 is CASSPPGLAGGRYEQFF. Written as DNA, the CDR3 is TGTGCCAGCTCACCTCCGGGACTAGCGGGAGGGCGGTATGAGCAGTTCTTC. The chain links TRBV18 to TRBJ2-1; 16 positions match TRBD2. The trim removed 3 bases at V and 8 bases at J, leaving 7 bases unmatched. Germline CDR1 reads KGHSH; CDR2 reads LQKENI. CDR3 length: 17 residues.

This rearrangement joins TRBV30 to TRBJ1-1; tentatively, D is TRBD1 (5 bases). V was pared by 2 bases and J by 7 bases, with 17 bases between. Germline CDR1 GTSNPN, CDR2 SVGIG (reference sequence). The CDR3 runs to 14 residues. The CDR3 DNA reads as TGTGCCTGGAGTTATACCCCGGGGGGGGGTGAAGCTTTCTTT. Protein: CAWSYTPGGGEAFF.